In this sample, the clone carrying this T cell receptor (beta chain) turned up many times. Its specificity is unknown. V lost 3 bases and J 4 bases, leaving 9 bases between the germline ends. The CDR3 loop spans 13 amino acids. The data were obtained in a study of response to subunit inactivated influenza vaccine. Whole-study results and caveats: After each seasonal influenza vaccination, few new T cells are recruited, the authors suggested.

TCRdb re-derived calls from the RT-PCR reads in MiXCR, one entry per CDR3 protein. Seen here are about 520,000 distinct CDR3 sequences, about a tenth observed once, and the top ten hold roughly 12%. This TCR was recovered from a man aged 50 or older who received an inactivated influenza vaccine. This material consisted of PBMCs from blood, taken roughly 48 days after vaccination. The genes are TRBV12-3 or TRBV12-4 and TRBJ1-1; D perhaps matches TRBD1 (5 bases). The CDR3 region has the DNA TGTGCCAGCAGTTTGCTAGGGGCCACTGAAGCTTTCTTT. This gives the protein CASSLLGATEAFF.